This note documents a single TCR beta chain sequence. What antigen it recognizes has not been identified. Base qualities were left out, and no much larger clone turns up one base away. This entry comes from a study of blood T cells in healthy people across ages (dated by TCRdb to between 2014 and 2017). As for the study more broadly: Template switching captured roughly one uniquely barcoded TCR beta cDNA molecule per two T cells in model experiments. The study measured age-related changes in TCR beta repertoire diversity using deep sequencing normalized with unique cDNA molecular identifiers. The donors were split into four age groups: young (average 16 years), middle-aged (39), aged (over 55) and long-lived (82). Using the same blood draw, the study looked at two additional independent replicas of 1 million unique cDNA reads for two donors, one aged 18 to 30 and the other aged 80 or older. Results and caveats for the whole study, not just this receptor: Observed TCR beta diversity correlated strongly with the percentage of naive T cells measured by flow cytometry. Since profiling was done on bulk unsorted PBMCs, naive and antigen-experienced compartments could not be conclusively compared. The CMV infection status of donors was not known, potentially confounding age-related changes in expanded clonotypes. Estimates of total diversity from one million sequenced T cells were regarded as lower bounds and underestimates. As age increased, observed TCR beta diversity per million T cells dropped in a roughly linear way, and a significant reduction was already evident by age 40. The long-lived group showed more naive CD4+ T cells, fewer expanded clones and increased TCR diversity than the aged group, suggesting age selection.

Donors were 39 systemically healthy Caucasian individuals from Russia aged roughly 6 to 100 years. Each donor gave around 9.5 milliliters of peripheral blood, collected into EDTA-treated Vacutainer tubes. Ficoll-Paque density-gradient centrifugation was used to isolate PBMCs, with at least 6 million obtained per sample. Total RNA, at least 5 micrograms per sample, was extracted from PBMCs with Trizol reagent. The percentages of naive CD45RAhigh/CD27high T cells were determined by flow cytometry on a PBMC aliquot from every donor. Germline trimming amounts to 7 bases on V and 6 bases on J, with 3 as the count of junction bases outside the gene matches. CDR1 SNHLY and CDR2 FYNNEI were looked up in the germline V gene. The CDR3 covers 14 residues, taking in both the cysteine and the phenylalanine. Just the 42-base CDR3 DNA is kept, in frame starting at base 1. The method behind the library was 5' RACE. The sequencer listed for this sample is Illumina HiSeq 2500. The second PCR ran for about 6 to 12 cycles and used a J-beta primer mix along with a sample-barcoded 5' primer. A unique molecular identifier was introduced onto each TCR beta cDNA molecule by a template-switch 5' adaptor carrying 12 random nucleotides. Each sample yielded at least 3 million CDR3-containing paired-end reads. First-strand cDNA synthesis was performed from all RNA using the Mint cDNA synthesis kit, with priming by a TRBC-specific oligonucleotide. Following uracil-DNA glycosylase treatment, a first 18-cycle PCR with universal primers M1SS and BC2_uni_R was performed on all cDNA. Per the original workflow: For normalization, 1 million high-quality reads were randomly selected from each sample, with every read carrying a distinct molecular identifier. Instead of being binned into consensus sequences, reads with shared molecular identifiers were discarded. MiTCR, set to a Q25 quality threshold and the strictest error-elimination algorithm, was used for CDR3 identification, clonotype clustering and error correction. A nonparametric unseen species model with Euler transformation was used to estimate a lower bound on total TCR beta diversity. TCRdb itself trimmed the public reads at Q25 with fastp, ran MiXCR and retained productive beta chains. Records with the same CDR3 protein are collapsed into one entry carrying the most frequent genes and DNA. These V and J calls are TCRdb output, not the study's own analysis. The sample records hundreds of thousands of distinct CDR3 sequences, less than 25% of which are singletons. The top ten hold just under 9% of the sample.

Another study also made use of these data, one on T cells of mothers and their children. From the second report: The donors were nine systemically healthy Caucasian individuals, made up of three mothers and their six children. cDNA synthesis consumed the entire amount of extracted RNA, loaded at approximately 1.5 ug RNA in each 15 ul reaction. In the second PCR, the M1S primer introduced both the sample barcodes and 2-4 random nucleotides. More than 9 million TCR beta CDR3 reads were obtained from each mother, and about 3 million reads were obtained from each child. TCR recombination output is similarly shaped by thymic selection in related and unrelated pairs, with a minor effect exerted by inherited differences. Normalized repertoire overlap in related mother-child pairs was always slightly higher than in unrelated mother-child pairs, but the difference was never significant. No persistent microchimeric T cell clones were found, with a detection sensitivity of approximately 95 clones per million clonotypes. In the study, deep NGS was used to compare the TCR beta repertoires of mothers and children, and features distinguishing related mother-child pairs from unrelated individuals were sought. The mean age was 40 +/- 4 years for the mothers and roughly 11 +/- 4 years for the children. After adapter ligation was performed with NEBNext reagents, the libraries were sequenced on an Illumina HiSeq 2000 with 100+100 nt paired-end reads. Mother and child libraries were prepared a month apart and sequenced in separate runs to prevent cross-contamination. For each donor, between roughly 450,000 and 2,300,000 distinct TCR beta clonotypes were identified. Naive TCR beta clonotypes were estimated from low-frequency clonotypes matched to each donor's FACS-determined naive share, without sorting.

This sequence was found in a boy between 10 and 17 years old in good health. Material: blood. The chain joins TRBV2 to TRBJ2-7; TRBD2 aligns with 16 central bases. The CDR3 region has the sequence CASKGLAGGFEQYF. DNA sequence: TGTGCCAGCAAGGGACTAGCGGGAGGGTTCGAGCAGTACTTC. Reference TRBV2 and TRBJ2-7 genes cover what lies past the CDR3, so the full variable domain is EPEVTQTPSHQVTQMGQEVILRCVPISNHLYFYWYRQILGQKVEFLVSFYNNEISEKSEIFDDQFSVERPDGSNFTLKIRSTKLEDSAMYFCASKGLAGGFEQYFGPGTRLTVT.